The next 16 T cell receptor beta chains were all read from a single sample in a study of regulatory T cells in long-lasting Graves disease (dated by TCRdb to 2020 to 2023). This specimen's time point label, per the study, means: newly diagnosed GD, antithyroid drugs for less than 3 months. RNA was extracted from PBMCs in TRIzol for both TCR sequencing and RNA sequencing. Receptor amplification or capture employed multiplex PCR. These reads were obtained on an Illumina HiSeq 4000. To build TCR beta libraries, CDR3 regions were amplified by Arm-PCR using iRepertoire HTBI primers. TCRdb cleaned the public reads at Q25 with fastp, built clones with MiXCR and kept in-frame beta chains. Identical CDR3 proteins give one entry, which carries the most common genes and DNA. The table for this sample lists about 620,000 distinct CDR3 sequences; 15% to 20% of them were counted only once. Approximately 18% of the sample rests with the top ten.

These data were also reused for a study on T cells in Graves' hyperthyroidism and ophthalmopathy.

The sequencing here drew on peripheral blood mononuclear cells (PBMCs), taken at new diagnosis, from a patient treated with antithyroid drugs. Every receptor here comes from a young woman with Graves disease. Donor details come from another sample of the same person, matched by shared clones.

This clonotype was found a few times. The V call is TRBV5-1, the J call TRBJ1-1, with D maybe TRBD1 (5 bases). Germline-derived CDR1 and CDR2 are SGHRS and YFSETQ. V lost 9 bases, J lost 0 bases, and 18 bases lay in between. The CDR3 spans 15 residues. The CDR3 coding sequence is TGCGCCACCAGACCCCCCCAGGGACTGAACACTGAAGCTTTCTTT. Amino acid sequence: CATRPPQGLNTEAFF.

This clonotype was observed a few times. The chain uses TRBV9 and TRBJ2-1; D is undetermined. From germline, CDR1 is SGDLS and CDR2 YYNGEE. The CDR3 totals 14 residues. Trimming removed 0 bases at V and 11 bases at J, with 15 bases between. In DNA, the CDR3 is TGTGCCAGCAGCGTAGCTGGACGTTGGAATAAGCAGTTCTTC. Protein: CASSVAGRWNKQFF.

The rearrangement uses TRBV5-6 and TRBJ2-1, with 7 bases fitting TRBD1. The CDR3 loop spans 16 amino acids. Germline assignment: CDR1 SGHDT and CDR2 YYEEEE. With 2 bases clipped from V and 0 bases from J, the junction kept 5 bases outside the gene matches. CDR3 sequence reads: CASSLETGSSYNEQFF. In DNA, the CDR3 is TGTGCCAGCAGCTTAGAGACAGGGAGCTCCTACAATGAGCAGTTCTTC.

This clonotype was recorded many times. The chain uses TRBV12-3 or TRBV12-4 and TRBJ2-7; the match to TRBD1 covers 7 bases. The CDR3 has 14 residues. V dropped 5 bases and J dropped 5; count of bases not matched to a gene: 9. CDR3 region: CASSRDRQGNEQYF. CDR3 DNA: TGTGCCAGCAGTCGGGATAGACAGGGTAACGAGCAGTACTTC.

This clonotype was counted once. The chain recombines TRBV7-6 with TRBJ1-3; TRBD1 matches 8 bases. Germline CDR1 and CDR2: SGHVS and FNYEAQ. V shed 5 bases, J shed 1 base, and the junction held 10 bases outside the gene matches. The CDR3 has 17 residues. CDR3 sequence: CASSPDRASASGNTIYF. The CDR3, as DNA: TGTGCCAGCAGCCCGGACAGGGCCTCCGCATCTGGAAACACCATATATTTT.

In this sample, this clonotype turned up many times. This sequence joins TRBV9 and TRBJ2-1; TRBD2 matches at 9 bases. V gave up 3 bases and J gave up 3 bases; unmatched junction bases: 1. Per the germline V gene, CDR1 is SGDLS and CDR2 is YYNGEE. The CDR3 is 14 amino acids. The CDR3 sequence: CASSATSGYNEQFF. As DNA, the CDR3 is TGTGCCAGCAGCGCGACTAGCGGCTACAATGAGCAGTTCTTC.

The chain joins TRBV7-9 to TRBJ2-7; 8 positions match TRBD1. From germline, CDR1 is SEHNR and CDR2 FQNEAQ (reference sequence). CDR3 length equals 14 residues. V dropped 5 bases and J dropped 6; count of bases not matched to a gene: 9. The CDR3 bases are TGTGCCAGCAGCCGGGGACAGGCTTCAAGCGAGCAGTACTTC. Its translation: CASSRGQASSEQYF. The full variable domain, rest sourced from reference TRBV7-9 and TRBJ2-7, is DTGVSQNPRHKITKRGQNVTFRCDPISEHNRLYWYRQTLGQGPEFLTYFQNEAQLEKSRLLSDRFSAERPKGSFSTLEIQRTEQGDSAMYLCASSRGQASSEQYFGPGTRLTVT.

There are many counts of this clonotype. The junction and the germline gene differ at one end; a read error may be behind it. The chain joins TRBV7-8 to TRBJ1-1; 10 bases match TRBD1. The CDR3 totals 14 residues. The V gene's germline CDR1 is SGHVS and CDR2 FQNEAQ. In DNA, the CDR3 is TGTGCCAGCAGCTTAGAAGGACAGGGGGATCTTCGGAAGTTT. Translated: CASSLEGQGDLRKF.

Here the CDR3 reads CASSYSRGDSNQPQHF. The CDR3 DNA is TGTGCCAGCAGTTACTCGAGAGGGGATAGCAATCAGCCCCAGCATTTT. The V and J genes are TRBV6-2 or TRBV6-3 and TRBJ1-5; tentative D call: TRBD1 (5 bases). Germline-derived CDR1 and CDR2 are MNHEY and SVGEGT. V lost 0 bases and J 0 bases, leaving 9 bases between the germline ends. The length of the CDR3 is 16 residues.

Ten or more counts support this clonotype. The V and J genes are TRBV29-1 and TRBJ1-4; D call uncertain. Germline V gene sequence: CDR1 SQVTM, CDR2 ANQGSEA. Trimming removed 5 bases at V and 4 bases at J, with 14 bases between. The CDR3 sequence is 14 residues long. CDR3 protein: CSVYSPPLNEKLFF. The CDR3 DNA reads TGCAGCGTTTACAGTCCCCCTCTTAATGAAAAACTGTTTTTT.

The chain is built from TRBV5-1 and TRBJ1-2; TRBD1 aligns across 7 bases. CDR3 length: 14 residues. Germline V lookup: CDR1 SGHRS, CDR2 YFSETQ. Trimming cost V 0 bases and J 7 bases; bases outside gene matches: 6. CDR3 nucleotide sequence: TGCGCCAGCAGCTTGGCCGAGGGGGCTGGTGGCTACACCTTC. This codes for CASSLAEGAGGYTF.

This clonotype was observed many times. The rearrangement links TRBV18 to TRBJ1-2; no reliable D call. This CDR3 region has 12 residues. V was shortened by 8 bases and J by 4 bases, with 11 bases between the two germline ends. The germline CDR1 and CDR2 sequences are KGHSH and LQKENI. CDR3 loop: CASSPNLYGYTF. The CDR3 DNA is TGTGCCAGCAGCCCGAATCTCTATGGCTACACCTTC.

This clonotype has at least ten counts. The chain joins TRBV11-3 to TRBJ2-1; D is perhaps TRBD2 (7 bases). Trimming shortened V by 2 bases and J by 2 bases, and 13 bases separated the two germline ends. The CDR3 length is 16 residues. The germline V gene encodes CDR1 SGHNT and CDR2 YENEEA. CDR3: CASSLRGAGAYNEQFF. The CDR3 nucleotides are TGTGCCAGCAGCTTACGGGGGGCGGGAGCCTACAATGAGCAGTTCTTC.

The rearrangement links TRBV5-1 to TRBJ2-1, with TRBD2 matching over 13 bases. Germline CDR1 and CDR2: SGHRS and YFSETQ. The CDR3 is 15 amino acids. The junction had 10 bases not matched to a gene; V was cut back by 7 bases and J by 9 bases. The CDR3 nucleotides read TGCGCCAGCCGGGGGACTAGCGGGATTGTCAGTGAGCAGTTCTTC. Its protein product is CASRGTSGIVSEQFF.

This clonotype has at least ten counts. V gene TRBV27 combines with J gene TRBJ2-2; 8 nucleotides line up with TRBD2. J lost 6 bases, V lost 7 bases, and 28 bases had no gene match. Germline V CDR1 and CDR2: MNHEY, SMNVEV (reference sequence). The CDR3 spans 21 residues. For the CDR3, the DNA is TGTGCCAGCACCCCTTCCGAGTTTAGGACTAGCAATTCGTTCGGATCCGGGGAGCTGTTTTTT. It codes for CASTPSEFRTSNSFGSGELFF.

This clonotype was recorded a few times. The chain recombines TRBV28 with TRBJ2-7, with D uncertain. This CDR3 is 12 amino acids long. CDR1 and CDR2 (germline): MDHEN, SYDVKM. The V end was cut by 7 bases, the J end by 6 bases, with 13 bases between. CDR3: CASKGGVAEQYF. As DNA, the CDR3 is TGTGCCAGCAAGGGTGGGGTAGCCGAGCAGTACTTC.